Here is one TCR beta chain with its context. The data were taken from a study of T cells in Graves' hyperthyroidism and ophthalmopathy. Clinicians diagnosed patients from clinical symptoms, serum thyroxine and TRAb, thyroid ultrasound and orbital computed tomography. The CDR3 runs to 16 residues. The V gene's germline CDR1 is MNHNS and CDR2 SASEGT. The V segment lost 1 base and the J segment 5 bases; nucleotides outside the gene matches: 2. The CDR3 regions of TCR beta were amplified from RNA transcripts. TCR CDR3 regions were first amplified by RT-PCR with HTBI primers. Each CDR3 protein gets one entry after TCRdb re-called the multiplex PCR reads with MiXCR. The sample holds approximately 720,000 distinct CDR3 sequences, about 19% seen once.

This clonotype was sampled from a woman between 50 and 59 years old with Graves' hyperthyroidism that later progressed to Graves' ophthalmopathy. What was sequenced was blood. The J gene is TRBJ2-1, the V gene TRBV6-1, with 13 bases aligning to TRBD2. CDR3 sequence reads: CASSEGTSGGHNEQFF. The CDR3 DNA reads as TGTGCCAGCAGTGAAGGGACTAGCGGGGGCCACAATGAGCAGTTCTTC.